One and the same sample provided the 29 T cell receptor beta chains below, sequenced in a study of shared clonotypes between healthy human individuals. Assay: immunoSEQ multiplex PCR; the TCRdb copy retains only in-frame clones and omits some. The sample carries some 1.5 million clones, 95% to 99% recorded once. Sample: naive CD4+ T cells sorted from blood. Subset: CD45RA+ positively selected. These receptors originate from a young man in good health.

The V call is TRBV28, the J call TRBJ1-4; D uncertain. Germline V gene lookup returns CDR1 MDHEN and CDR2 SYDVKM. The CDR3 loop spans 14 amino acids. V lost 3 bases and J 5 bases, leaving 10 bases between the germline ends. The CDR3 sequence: CASSLEQLNEKLFF. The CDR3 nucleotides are TGTGCCAGCAGTTTGGAGCAGCTGAATGAAAAACTGTTTTTT.

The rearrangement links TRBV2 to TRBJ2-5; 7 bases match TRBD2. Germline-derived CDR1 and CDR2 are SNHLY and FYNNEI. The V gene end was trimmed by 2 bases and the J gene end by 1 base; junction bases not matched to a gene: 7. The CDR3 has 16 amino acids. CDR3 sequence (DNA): TGTGCCAGCAGTGAACGGGGGAGGGTGGGCCAAGAGACCCAGTACTTC. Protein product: CASSERGRVGQETQYF.

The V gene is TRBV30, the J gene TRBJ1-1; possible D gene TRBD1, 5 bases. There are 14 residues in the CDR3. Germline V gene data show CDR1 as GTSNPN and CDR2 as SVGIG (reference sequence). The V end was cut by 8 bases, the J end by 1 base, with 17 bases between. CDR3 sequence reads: CALNEGSPNTEAFF. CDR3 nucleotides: TGTGCCCTGAATGAGGGGTCACCGAACACTGAAGCTTTCTTT.

The CDR3 spells CASSGRREGVLGETQYF. The CDR3 DNA sequence: TGTGCCAGCAGCGGGCGGCGGGAGGGCGTCTTAGGGGAGACCCAGTACTTC. The chain employs TRBV9 and TRBJ2-5, with 9 bases that match TRBD2. Unmatched junction bases numbered 14, after V lost 3 bases and J lost 5 bases. This CDR3 is 17 amino acids long. Germline V gives CDR1 SGDLS, CDR2 YYNGEE.

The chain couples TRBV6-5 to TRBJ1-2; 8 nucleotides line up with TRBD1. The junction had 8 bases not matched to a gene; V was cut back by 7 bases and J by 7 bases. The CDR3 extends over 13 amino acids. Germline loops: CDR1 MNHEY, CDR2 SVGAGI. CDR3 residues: CASTLSTGGGYTF. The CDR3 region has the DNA TGTGCCAGCACCCTCAGCACAGGGGGTGGCTACACCTTC.

The CDR3 nucleotides read TGTGCCAGTCAGTTCGGACAGGGACGTGGCGGGGAGCTGTTTTTT. It yields the protein CASQFGQGRGGELFF. The chain recombines TRBV19 with TRBJ2-2; TRBD1 aligns across 8 bases. This CDR3 region has 15 residues. V was pared by 8 bases and J by 7 bases, with 12 bases of the junction left unmatched. The V gene's germline CDR1 is LNHDA and CDR2 SQIVND (reference sequence). The full variable domain, in which reference TRBV19 and TRBJ2-2 provide the parts outside the CDR3, is DGGITQSPKYLFRKEGQNVTLSCEQNLNHDAMYWYRQDPGQGLRLIYYSQIVNDFQKGDIAEGYSVSREKKESFPLTVTSAQKNPTAFYLCASQFGQGRGGELFFGEGSRLTVL.

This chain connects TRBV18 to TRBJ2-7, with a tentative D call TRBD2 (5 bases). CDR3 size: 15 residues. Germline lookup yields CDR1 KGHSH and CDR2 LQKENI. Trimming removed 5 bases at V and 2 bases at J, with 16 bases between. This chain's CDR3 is CASSKGEGTTYEQYF. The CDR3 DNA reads TGTGCCAGCTCAAAGGGAGAGGGAACCACCTACGAGCAGTACTTC.

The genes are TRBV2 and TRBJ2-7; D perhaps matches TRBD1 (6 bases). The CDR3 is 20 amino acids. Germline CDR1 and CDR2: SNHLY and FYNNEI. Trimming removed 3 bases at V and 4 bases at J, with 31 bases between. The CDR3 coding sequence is TGTGCCAGCAGTGATAGGCGATCAAAAGAGTTCACAGGGAACCTTTACGAGCAGTACTTC. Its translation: CASSDRRSKEFTGNLYEQYF.

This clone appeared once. For the CDR3, the DNA is TGTGCCAGCAGCTTATTGGGTTACGAGCAGTACTTC. This gives the protein CASSLLGYEQYF. The V gene is TRBV7-8, the J gene TRBJ2-7; no clear D gene. This CDR3 spans 12 amino acids. The germline V and J ends were trimmed by 2 bases and 4 bases, with 6 bases remaining between them. CDR1 and CDR2 from the germline V gene are SGHVS and FQNEAQ.

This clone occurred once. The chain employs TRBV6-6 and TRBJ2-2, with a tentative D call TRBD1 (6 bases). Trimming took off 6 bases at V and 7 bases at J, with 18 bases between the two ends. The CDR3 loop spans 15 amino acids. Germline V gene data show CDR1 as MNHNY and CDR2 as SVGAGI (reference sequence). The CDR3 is CASRQGPARGGELFF. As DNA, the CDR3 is TGTGCCAGCAGACAGGGACCTGCAAGGGGCGGGGAGCTGTTTTTT.

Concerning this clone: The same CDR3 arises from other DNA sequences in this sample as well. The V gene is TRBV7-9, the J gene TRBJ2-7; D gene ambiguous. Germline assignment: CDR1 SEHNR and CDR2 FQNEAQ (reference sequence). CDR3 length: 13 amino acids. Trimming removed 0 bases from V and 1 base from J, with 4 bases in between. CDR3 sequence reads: CASSLAGSYEQYF. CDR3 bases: TGTGCCAGCAGCTTAGCTGGTTCCTACGAGCAGTACTTC.

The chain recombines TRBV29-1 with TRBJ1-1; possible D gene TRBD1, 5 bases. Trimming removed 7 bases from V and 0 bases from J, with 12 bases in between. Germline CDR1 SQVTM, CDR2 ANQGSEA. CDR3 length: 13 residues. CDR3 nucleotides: TGCAGCGCGGACTGGGGGATGAACACTGAAGCTTTCTTT. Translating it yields CSADWGMNTEAFF.

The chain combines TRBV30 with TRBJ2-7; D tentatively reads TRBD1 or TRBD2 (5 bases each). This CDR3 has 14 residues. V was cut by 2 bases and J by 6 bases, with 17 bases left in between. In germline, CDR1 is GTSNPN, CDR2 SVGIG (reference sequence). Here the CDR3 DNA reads TGTGCCTGGAGTACCTTTAGAGGGGCGTCCGAGCAGTACTTC. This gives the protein CAWSTFRGASEQYF.

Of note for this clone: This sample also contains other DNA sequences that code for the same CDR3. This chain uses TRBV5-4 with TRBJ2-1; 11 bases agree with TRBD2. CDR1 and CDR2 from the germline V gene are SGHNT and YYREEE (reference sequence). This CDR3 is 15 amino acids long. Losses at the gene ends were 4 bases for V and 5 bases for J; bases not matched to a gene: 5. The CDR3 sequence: CASSIAGGPHNEQFF. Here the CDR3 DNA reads TGTGCCAGCAGCATAGCGGGAGGGCCCCACAATGAGCAGTTCTTC.

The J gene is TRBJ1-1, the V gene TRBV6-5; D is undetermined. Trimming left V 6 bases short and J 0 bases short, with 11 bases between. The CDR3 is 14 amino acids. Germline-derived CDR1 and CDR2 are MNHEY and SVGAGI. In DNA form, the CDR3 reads TGTGCCAGCAGCCGAGGGCTAATGAACACTGAAGCTTTCTTT. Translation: CASSRGLMNTEAFF.

CDR3 in amino acids: CASGGYTGELFF. DNA of the CDR3: TGCGCCAGCGGGGGCTACACCGGGGAGCTGTTTTTT. The chain has TRBV10-2 and TRBJ2-2; weak D call: TRBD1 (6 bases). Per germline, CDR1 WSHSY and CDR2 SAAADI. The CDR3 is 12 residues long. The V end was cut by 8 bases, the J end by 3 bases, with 7 bases between.

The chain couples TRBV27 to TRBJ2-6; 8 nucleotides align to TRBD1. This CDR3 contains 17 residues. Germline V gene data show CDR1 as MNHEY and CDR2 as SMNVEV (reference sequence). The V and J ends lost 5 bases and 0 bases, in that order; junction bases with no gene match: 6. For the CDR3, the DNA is TGTGCCAGCAGTCCAGGACAGGGTAACTCTGGGGCCAACGTCCTGACTTTC. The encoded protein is CASSPGQGNSGANVLTF.

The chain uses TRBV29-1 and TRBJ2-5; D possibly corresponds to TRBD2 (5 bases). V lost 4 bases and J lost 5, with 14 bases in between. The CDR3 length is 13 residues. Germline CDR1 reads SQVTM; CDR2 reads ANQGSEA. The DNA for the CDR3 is TGCAGCGTTGTCTCCGGGCCGGGGGAGACCCAGTACTTC. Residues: CSVVSGPGETQYF.

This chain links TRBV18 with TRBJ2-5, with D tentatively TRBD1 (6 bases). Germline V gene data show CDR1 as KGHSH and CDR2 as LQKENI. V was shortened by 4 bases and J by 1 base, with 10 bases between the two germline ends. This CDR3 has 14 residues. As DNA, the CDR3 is TGTGCCAGCTCACAGGGACACCTCCAAGAGACCCAGTACTTC. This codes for CASSQGHLQETQYF.

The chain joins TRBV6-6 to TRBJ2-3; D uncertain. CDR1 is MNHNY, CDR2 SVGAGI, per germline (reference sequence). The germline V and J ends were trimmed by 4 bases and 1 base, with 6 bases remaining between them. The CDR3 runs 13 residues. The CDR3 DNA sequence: TGTGCCAGCAGTTTGGTACGCACAGATACGCAGTATTTT. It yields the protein CASSLVRTDTQYF.

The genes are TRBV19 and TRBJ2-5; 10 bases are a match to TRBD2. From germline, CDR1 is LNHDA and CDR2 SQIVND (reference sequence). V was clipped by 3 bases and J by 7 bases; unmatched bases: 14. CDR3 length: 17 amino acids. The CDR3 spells CASSIGSSGRPRGTQYF. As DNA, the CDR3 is TGTGCCAGTAGTATCGGGTCTAGCGGGAGACCCCGGGGGACCCAGTACTTC.

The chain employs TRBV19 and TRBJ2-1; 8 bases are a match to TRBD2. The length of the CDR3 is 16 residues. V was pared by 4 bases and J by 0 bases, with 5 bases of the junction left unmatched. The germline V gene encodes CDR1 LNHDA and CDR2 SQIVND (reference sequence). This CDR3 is CASSRVAGSSYNEQFF. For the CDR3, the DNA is TGTGCCAGTAGTAGGGTAGCGGGATCCTCCTACAATGAGCAGTTCTTC.

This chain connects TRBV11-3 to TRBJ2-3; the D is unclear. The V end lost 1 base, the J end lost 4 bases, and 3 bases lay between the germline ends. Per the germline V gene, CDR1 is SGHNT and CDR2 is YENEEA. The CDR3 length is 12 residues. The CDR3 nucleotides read TGTGCCAGCAGCTTAGGTTCAGATACGCAGTATTTT. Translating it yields CASSLGSDTQYF.

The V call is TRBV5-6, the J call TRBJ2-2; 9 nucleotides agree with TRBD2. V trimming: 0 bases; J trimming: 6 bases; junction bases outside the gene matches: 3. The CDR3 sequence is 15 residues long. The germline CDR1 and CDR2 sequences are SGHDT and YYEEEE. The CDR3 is CASSLELAGAGELFF. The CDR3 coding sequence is TGTGCCAGCAGCTTGGAACTAGCGGGTGCCGGGGAGCTGTTTTTT.

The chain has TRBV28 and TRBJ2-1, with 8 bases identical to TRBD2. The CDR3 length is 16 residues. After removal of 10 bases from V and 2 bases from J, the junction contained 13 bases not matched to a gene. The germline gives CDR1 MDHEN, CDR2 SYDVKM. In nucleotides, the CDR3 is TGTGCCATCAAGAGAGGGGGAGCGGGAGCCTACAATGAGCAGTTCTTC. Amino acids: CAIKRGGAGAYNEQFF. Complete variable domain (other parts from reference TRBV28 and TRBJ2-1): DVKVTQSSRYLVKRTGEKVFLECVQDMDHENMFWYRQDPGLGLRLIYFSYDVKMKEKGDIPEGYSVSREKKERFSLILESASTNQTSMYLCAIKRGGAGAYNEQFFGPGTRLTVL.

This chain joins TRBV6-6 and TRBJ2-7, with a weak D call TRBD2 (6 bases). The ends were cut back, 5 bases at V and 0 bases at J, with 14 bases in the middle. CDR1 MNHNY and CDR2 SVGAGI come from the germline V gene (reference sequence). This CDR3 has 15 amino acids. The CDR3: CASSDQRVSSYEQYF. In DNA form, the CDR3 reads TGTGCCAGCAGTGACCAGCGGGTGTCCTCCTACGAGCAGTACTTC.

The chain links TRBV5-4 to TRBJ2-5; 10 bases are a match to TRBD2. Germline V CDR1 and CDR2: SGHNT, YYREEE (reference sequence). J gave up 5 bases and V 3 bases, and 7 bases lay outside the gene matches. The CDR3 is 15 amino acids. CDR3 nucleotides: TGTGCCAGCAGCTCTAAGCGGGAGGGCCCGGAGACCCAGTACTTC. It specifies CASSSKREGPETQYF.

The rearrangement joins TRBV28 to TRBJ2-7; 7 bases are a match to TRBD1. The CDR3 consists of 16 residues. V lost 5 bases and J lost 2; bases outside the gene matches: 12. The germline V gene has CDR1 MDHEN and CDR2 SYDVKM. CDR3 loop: CASSPPGTALTYEQYF. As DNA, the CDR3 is TGTGCCAGCAGTCCCCCCGGGACAGCTTTAACCTACGAGCAGTACTTC.

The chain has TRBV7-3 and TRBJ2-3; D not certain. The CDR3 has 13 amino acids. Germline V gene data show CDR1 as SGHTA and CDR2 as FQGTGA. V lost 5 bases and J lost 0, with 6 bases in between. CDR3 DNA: TGTGCCAGCAGCCGTGCTAGCACAGATACGCAGTATTTT. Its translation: CASSRASTDTQYF.